The clone carrying this T cell receptor (beta chain) was counted between two and nine times. The CDR3 covers 13 residues. The germline V gene encodes CDR1 SGHKS and CDR2 YYEKEE (reference sequence). With 6 bases removed from V and 1 base from J, the gap between germline ends came to 10 bases. These data belong to a study of blood T cell repertoires in COVID-19. For the study at large: Samples taken during acute and convalescent COVID-19 were collected in the United States, Italy and Spain.

Some clones are missing from TCRdb's copy, which holds only in-frame ones; the method was immunoSEQ multiplex PCR. The sample carries 150,000 or so clones, around 84% recorded once. V gene TRBV5-5 combines with J gene TRBJ1-1, with D perhaps matching TRBD1 (6 bases). Sequenced sample: peripheral blood. The TCR sequence derives from a human donor in a cohort sampled during active COVID-19. CDR3 region: CASIGQTNTEAFF. The CDR3 DNA reads TGTGCCAGCATCGGACAGACGAACACTGAAGCTTTCTTT. Drawing the rest from reference TRBV5-5 and TRBJ1-1, the complete variable domain is DAGVTQSPTHLIKTRGQQVTLRCSPISGHKSVSWYQQVLGQGPQFIFQYYEKEERGRGNFPDRFSARQFPNYSSELNVNALLLGDSALYLCASIGQTNTEAFFGQGTRLTVV.